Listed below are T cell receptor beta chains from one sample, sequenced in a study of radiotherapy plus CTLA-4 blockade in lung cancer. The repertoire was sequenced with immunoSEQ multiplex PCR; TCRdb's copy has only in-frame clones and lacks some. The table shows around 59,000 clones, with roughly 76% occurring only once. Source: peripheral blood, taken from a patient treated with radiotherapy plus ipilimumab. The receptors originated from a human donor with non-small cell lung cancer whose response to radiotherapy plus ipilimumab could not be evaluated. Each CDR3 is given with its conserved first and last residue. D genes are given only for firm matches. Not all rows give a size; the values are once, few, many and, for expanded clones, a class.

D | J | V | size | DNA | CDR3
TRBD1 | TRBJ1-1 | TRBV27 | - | TGTGCCAGCAGACTCAGGGGGCTTAACACTGAAGCTTTCTTT | CASRLRGLNTEAFF
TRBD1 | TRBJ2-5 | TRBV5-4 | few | TGTGCCAGCAGTCCCGGGACAGAAGAGACCCAGTACTTC | CASSPGTEETQYF
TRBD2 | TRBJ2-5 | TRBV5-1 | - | TGCGCCAGCAGCTTGGCGGCGGGGGGGCAAGAGACCCAGTACTTC | CASSLAAGGQETQYF
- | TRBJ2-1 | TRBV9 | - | TGTGCCAGCAGACTAGGGTCCTACAATGAGCAGTTCTTC | CASRLGSYNEQFF
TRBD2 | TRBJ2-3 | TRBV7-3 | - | TGTGCCAGCAGCAAGCTAGCGGGGCAGACTAGCACAGATACGCAGTATTTT | CASSKLAGQTSTDTQYF
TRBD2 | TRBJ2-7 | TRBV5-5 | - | TGTGCCAGCAGCTTGGTTGCTAGCGGGAGGGGGCAGTACTTC | CASSLVASGRGQYF
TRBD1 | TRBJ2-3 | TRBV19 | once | TGTGCCAGTAGTGTGGGACAGAGCACAGATACGCAGTATTTT | CASSVGQSTDTQYF
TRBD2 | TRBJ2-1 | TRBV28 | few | TGTGCCAGCAGTCTCTCGGGGTTAAGACTAGCGGGGGGCTCTATGAATGAGCAGTTCTTC | CASSLSGLRLAGGSMNEQFF
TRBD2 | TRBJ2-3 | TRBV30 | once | TGTGCCTGGAGTTGGGGACTAGCGGCAGATACGCAGTATTTT | CAWSWGLAADTQYF
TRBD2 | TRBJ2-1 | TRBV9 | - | TGTGCCAGCAGCGGGATACTAGCGGGAGGATATTTAGTGCAGTTCTTC | CASSGILAGGYLVQFF
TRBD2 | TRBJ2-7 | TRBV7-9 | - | TGTGCCAGCAGCAAAAGCGGGGGACGGGGGGCCTACCCCGAGCAGTACTTC | CASSKSGGRGAYPEQYF
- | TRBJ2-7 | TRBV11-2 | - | TGTGCCAGCAGCTACGCACAGGGAATCGAGCAGTACTTC | CASSYAQGIEQYF
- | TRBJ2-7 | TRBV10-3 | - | TGTGCCATCAGTTCGACAGTCCCCTACGAGCAGTACTTC | CAISSTVPYEQYF
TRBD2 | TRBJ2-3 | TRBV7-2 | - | TGTGCCAGCAGCTTCGCGGGGGGGCCGCTCGATACGCAGTATTTT | CASSFAGGPLDTQYF
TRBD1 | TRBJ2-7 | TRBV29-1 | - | TGCAGCGTTGAAGCCTGGGGGACAGCCTCCTACGAGCAGTACTTC | CSVEAWGTASYEQYF
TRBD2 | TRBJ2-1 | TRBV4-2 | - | TGTGCCAGCAGCCAAGGGCGGGGGGGAAGCAATGAGCAGTTCTTC | CASSQGRGGSNEQFF
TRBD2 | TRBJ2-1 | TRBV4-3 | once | TGCGCCAGCAGTCCCGGTTCTAGCGGCTACAATGAGCAGTTCTTC | CASSPGSSGYNEQFF
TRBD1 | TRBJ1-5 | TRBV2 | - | TGTGCCAGCAGGGCGGGACAGCCCCCCGGCAATCAGCCCCAGCATTTT | CASRAGQPPGNQPQHF
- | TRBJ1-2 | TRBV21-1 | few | TGTGCCAGCAGCACAGCCGGCGGCAGCGTGATTAGCTACACCTTC | CASSTAGGSVISYTF
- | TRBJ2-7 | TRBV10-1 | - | TGCGCCAGCAGTGAGTTTACGACACCCTACGAGCAGTACTTC | CASSEFTTPYEQYF
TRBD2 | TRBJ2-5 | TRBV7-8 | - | TGTGCCAGCAGCCCAGGACTAGCGGGCACAGAGTACCAAGAGACCCAGTACTTC | CASSPGLAGTEYQETQYF
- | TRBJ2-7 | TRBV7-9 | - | TGTGCCAGCAGCTCTCGATCGGACAGCTCCTACGAGCAGTACTTC | CASSSRSDSSYEQYF
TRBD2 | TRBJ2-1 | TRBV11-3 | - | TGTGCCAGCAGTTCGGGACTAGCGATCGATGAGCAGTTCTTC | CASSSGLAIDEQFF
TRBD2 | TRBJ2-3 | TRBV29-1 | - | TGCAGCGTCTCTACGGTGGGCGGGAGGGCCCTTGGGCAGTATTTT | CSVSTVGGRALGQYF
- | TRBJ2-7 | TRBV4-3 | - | TGCGCCAGCAGCCAAGATCAGGGAAGGCAGTACTTC | CASSQDQGRQYF
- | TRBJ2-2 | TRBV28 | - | TGTGCCAGCAGTACGGTGAACACCGGGGAGCTGTTTTTT | CASSTVNTGELFF
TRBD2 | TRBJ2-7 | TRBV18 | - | TGTGCCAGCTCACCTCCGGTAGCGGGAGGCGCAAATTACGAGCAGTACTTC | CASSPPVAGGANYEQYF
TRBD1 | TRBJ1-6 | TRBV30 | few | TGTGCCGGTACGGACAGGGAGTTTGATTCACCCCTCCACTTT | CAGTDREFDSPLHF
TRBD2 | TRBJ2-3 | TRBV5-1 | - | TGCGCCAGCAGCTTTGAGGGACTAGCGATCAGCACAGATACGCAGTATTTT | CASSFEGLAISTDTQYF
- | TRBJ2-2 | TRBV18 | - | TGTGCCAGCTCTGAGGGACAACTTTCCACCGGGGAGCTGTTTTTT | CASSEGQLSTGELFF
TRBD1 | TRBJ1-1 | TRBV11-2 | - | TGTGCCAGCAGTCCAATGATTGGACAGGGACCCACTGAAGCTTTCTTT | CASSPMIGQGPTEAFF
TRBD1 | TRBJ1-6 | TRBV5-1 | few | TGCGCCAGCAGCACGGACAGGCCGCCCTTTTCACCCCTCCACTTT | CASSTDRPPFSPLHF
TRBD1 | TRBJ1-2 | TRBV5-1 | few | TGCGCCAGCAGCTTGGCGACAGGGGGCGCATTCGGCGGCTACACCTTC | CASSLATGGAFGGYTF
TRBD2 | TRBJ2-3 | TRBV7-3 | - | TGTGCCAGCAGCTTTAGCGGGGTTAGCACAGATACGCAGTATTTT | CASSFSGVSTDTQYF
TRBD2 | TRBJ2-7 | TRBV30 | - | TGTGCCTGGAGTGTACGGTCTAGCGGGAGTCGTACCTCCTACGAGCAGTACTTC | CAWSVRSSGSRTSYEQYF
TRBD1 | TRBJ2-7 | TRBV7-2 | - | TGTGCCAGCAGCTTAGTTGGGACAGCCGCCTACGAGCAGTACTTC | CASSLVGTAAYEQYF
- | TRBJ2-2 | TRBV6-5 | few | TGTGCCAGCAGGCGTAAAGGACCGGGGAGCTGGCTGTTTTTT | CASRRKGPGSWLFF
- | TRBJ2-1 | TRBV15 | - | TGTGCCACCAGCAGAGCAGGGCTAAACAATGAGCAGTTCTTC | CATSRAGLNNEQFF
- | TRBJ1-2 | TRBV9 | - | TGTGCCAGCAGCTCACAATCAGGGGCTAACTATGGCTACACCTTC | CASSSQSGANYGYTF
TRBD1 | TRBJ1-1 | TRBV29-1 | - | TGCAGCGTCGTACAGGGGGGAAAAACTGAAGCTTTCTTT | CSVVQGGKTEAFF
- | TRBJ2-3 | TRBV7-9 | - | TGTGCCAGCAGCCCTAGGATGGATACGCAGTATTTT | CASSPRMDTQYF
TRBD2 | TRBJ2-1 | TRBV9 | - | TGTGCCAGCAGCGTAGCTGGAGCGGGAGTTGTTAATGAGCAGTTCTTC | CASSVAGAGVVNEQFF
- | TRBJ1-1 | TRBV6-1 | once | TGTGCCAGCAGTCTAGCCGGAGGAGTAGGCACTGAAGCTTTCTTT | CASSLAGGVGTEAFF
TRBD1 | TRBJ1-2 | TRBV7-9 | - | TGTGCCAGCAGCTACGGGACAGCCCCCAGCTATGGCTACACCTTC | CASSYGTAPSYGYTF
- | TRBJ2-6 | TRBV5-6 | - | TGTGCCAGCAGCTTAGCGGGCTCTGGGGCCAACGTCCTGACTTTC | CASSLAGSGANVLTF
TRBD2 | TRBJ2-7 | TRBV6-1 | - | TGTGCCAGCAGTGAACCGGGAGGGTGGGGGCAGTACTTC | CASSEPGGWGQYF
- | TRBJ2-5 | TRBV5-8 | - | TGTGCCAGCAGCTTGGGACAGACACGGGTGACCCAGTACTTC | CASSLGQTRVTQYF
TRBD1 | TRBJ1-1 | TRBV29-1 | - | TGCAGCGCACAAAGGGGGACAGGGGGGAACACTGAAGCTTTCTTT | CSAQRGTGGNTEAFF
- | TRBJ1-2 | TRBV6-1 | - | TGTGCCAGCATCCCGGCGGCGGGGGGCTACACCTTC | CASIPAAGGYTF
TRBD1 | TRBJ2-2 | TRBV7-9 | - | TGTGCCAGCAGCTCGGGGACAGGGCCCGGGGAGCTGTTTTTT | CASSSGTGPGELFF
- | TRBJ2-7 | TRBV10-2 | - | TGCGCCAGCAGTGATGGACACTCTTACGAGCAGTACTTC | CASSDGHSYEQYF
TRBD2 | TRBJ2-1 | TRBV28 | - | TGTGCCAGCAGTTATAGCGGGAGCTCCTACAATGAGCAGTTCTTC | CASSYSGSSYNEQFF